The rows below give T cell receptor beta chains drawn from one sample of a study of T cell repertoires in cytomegalovirus infection. TCRdb processed the reads anew with MiXCR; each CDR3 protein has one entry. The sample shows over 450,000 distinct CDR3 sequences, about 10% of them seen only once. The specimen was PBMCs. These receptors all stem from a human donor in good health (CMV status not recorded). Some clones in this sample may be carry-over from other donors' samples. Each CDR3 is given with its conserved first and last residue. The D gene is left open where the match is weak. Rows give clone size only sometimes, using once, few, many, or a class for an expanded clone.

abundance	d_gene	v_gene	j_gene	CDR3nt	CDR3aa
-	-	TRBV12-5	TRBJ1-2	TGTGCTAGTGTCCGCCCGGGACGAAAAGCTAACTATGGCTACACCTTC	CASVRPGRKANYGYTF
many	-	TRBV7-2	TRBJ2-3	TGTGCCAGCAGCTTAGTATATAGGGGGAGTACGCAGTATTTT	CASSLVYRGSTQYF
few	TRBD2	TRBV20-1	TRBJ2-2	TGCAGTGCCGGGAGGGGGAACACCGGGGAGCTGTTTTTT	CSAGRGNTGELFF
few	-	TRBV3-1	TRBJ2-7	TGTGCCAGCAGCCAAGACCCCCAGCCATCCTACGAGCAGTACTTC	CASSQDPQPSYEQYF
-	TRBD2	TRBV19	TRBJ2-1	TGTGCCAGTAGTATTAGCGGGACTGGAACCAATGAGCAGTTCTTC	CASSISGTGTNEQFF
many	-	TRBV7-3	TRBJ2-5	TGTGCCAGCAGCTTCCAGGGGGGGACAGGCCAAGAGACCCAGTACTTC	CASSFQGGTGQETQYF
many	TRBD1	TRBV7-3	TRBJ1-1	TGTGCCAGCAGCTTGCACACAGGGGGCACTGAAGCTTTCTTT	CASSLHTGGTEAFF
-	-	TRBV20-1	TRBJ1-1	TGCAGTGCTAGAGGAGACACACCAGCTTTCTTT	CSARGDTPAFF
-	-	TRBV5-6	TRBJ1-4	TGTGCCAGCAGCTTGGGAGCTCGGCTAAACGGAAAACTGTTTTTT	CASSLGARLNGKLFF
-	TRBD1	TRBV9	TRBJ1-2	TGTGCCAGCAGCGTAGGGGACAGGGGGCGCGGGAGGGATGGCTACACCTTC	CASSVGDRGRGRDGYTF
few	-	TRBV3-1	TRBJ2-7	TGTGCCAGCAGCCATGCGGGAAGCTCCTACGAGCAGTACTTC	CASSHAGSSYEQYF
once	TRBD1	TRBV5-5	TRBJ2-7	TGTGCCAGCAGCTTGTCTGGACAGGGTGTCTACGAGCAGTACTTC	CASSLSGQGVYEQYF
few	-	TRBV20-1	TRBJ2-3	TGCAGTGCTAGCCTGACTCACCCCCTCACAGATACGCAGTATTTT	CSASLTHPLTDTQYF
many	-	TRBV5-1	TRBJ1-2	TGCGCCAGCAGCTTGCATCAGAACTATGGCTACACCTTC	CASSLHQNYGYTF
few	TRBD2	TRBV14	TRBJ2-2	TGTGCCAGCAGCGGGCCGGGACTAGCGGGTACCGGGGAGCTGTTTTTT	CASSGPGLAGTGELFF
-	-	TRBV2	TRBJ2-5	TGTGCCAGCAGTGAGGCGGGGTTCAGCCACCCCAAAGAGACCCAGTACTTC	CASSEAGFSHPKETQYF
once	TRBD1	TRBV3-1	TRBJ1-1	TGTGCCAGCAGCCGCCGACAGGGTGATAACACTGAAGCTTTCTTT	CASSRRQGDNTEAFF
-	-	TRBV19	TRBJ2-3	TGTGCCAGTAGTATAGATCTGGCGGTCACAGATACGCAGTATTTT	CASSIDLAVTDTQYF
few	TRBD1	TRBV20-1	TRBJ2-7	TGCAGTGCGGAAGAGCAGACAGGGCTAGGAGAGCAGTACTTC	CSAEEQTGLGEQYF
-	TRBD2	TRBV24-1	TRBJ2-1	TGTGCCACCAGTGACTCCGGACTAGCGGGGAAAAGTGGTGAGCAGTTCTTC	CATSDSGLAGKSGEQFF
-	TRBD1	TRBV3-1	TRBJ1-5	TGTGCCAGCAGCCAAACCACCCTGACAGGGTTTGGCAATCAGCCCCAGCATTTT	CASSQTTLTGFGNQPQHF
many	-	TRBV7-2	TRBJ1-2	TGTGCCAGCAGCATCGGCTTCTATGGCTACACCTTC	CASSIGFYGYTF
few	-	TRBV20-1	TRBJ2-1	TGCAGTGCTAGTAACACCTACAATGAGCAGTTCTTC	CSASNTYNEQFF
many	TRBD1	TRBV7-9	TRBJ1-1	TGTGCCAGCAGCCTCGGGACAGGGGGCTTTATTGAAGCTTTCTTT	CASSLGTGGFIEAFF
many	-	TRBV11-3	TRBJ2-3	TGTGCCAGCAGCCAGATGACAGATACGCAGTATTTT	CASSQMTDTQYF
-	-	TRBV20-1	TRBJ1-5	TGCAGTGCTAGAGATGTAGGACGGATCAATCAGCCCCAGCATTTT	CSARDVGRINQPQHF
many	-	TRBV7-3	TRBJ2-3	TGTGCCAGCAGCTTGGAATCTAGCACAGATACGCAGTATTTT	CASSLESSTDTQYF
many	TRBD2	TRBV28	TRBJ2-1	TGTGCCAGCAGTTTACCCCGACTAGCGGGAGGCGGGGGTGAGCAGTTCTTC	CASSLPRLAGGGGEQFF
few	TRBD2	TRBV13	TRBJ2-7	TGTGCCAGCAGCTACGGACTAGCGGGAGGGCTAAACGTAGGGCAGTACTTC	CASSYGLAGGLNVGQYF
many	-	TRBV27	TRBJ1-1	TGTGCCAGCAGTTCTAAACAGGTTCCGAACACTGAAGCTTTCTTT	CASSSKQVPNTEAFF
-	-	TRBV5-1	TRBJ2-5	TGCGCCAGCAGCTTGGGGATGTACCAAGAGACCCAGTACTTC	CASSLGMYQETQYF
many	TRBD2	TRBV6-1	TRBJ2-1	TGTGCCAGCAGGTTGACTAGCGGGAGGATAAATGAGCAGTTCTTC	CASRLTSGRINEQFF
once	TRBD1	TRBV20-1	TRBJ1-6	TGCAGTGCGGGACAGGGAAGCTCCTATAATTCACCCCTCCACTTT	CSAGQGSSYNSPLHF
many	-	TRBV7-2	TRBJ2-3	TGTGCCAGCAGCTTAGCGCGCAGGGCGGATACGCAGTATTTT	CASSLARRADTQYF
few	-	TRBV7-9	TRBJ2-5	TGTGCCAGCGCAGCCCAAGAGACCCAGTACTTC	CASAAQETQYF
once	-	TRBV14	TRBJ1-6	TGTGCCAGCAGTCGAACCGTATCACCCCTCCACTTT	CASSRTVSPLHF
many	-	TRBV28	TRBJ1-4	TGTGCCAGCAGGGGCCCGAGGCTTAATGAAAAACTGTTTTTT	CASRGPRLNEKLFF
many	TRBD2	TRBV20-1	TRBJ2-1	TGCAGTGCTAGAGACTCCGGGAGGGCCTTCTACAATGAGCAGTTCTTC	CSARDSGRAFYNEQFF